These 14 T cell receptor beta chains share one sample of origin, sequenced in a study of T cell responses to AZD1222 COVID-19 vaccine. Libraries were prepared by immunoSEQ multiplex PCR; TCRdb keeps only in-frame clonotypes and omits some of them. The sample consists of around 100,000 clones, less than 95% of them appearing once. The sample in question was peripheral blood, obtained on day 0 of AZD1222 vaccination. Every receptor here comes from an adult in good health.

V is TRBV28 and J is TRBJ2-7, with TRBD2 as a possible D gene (6 bases). Germline CDR1 reads MDHEN; CDR2 reads SYDVKM. The ends were cut back, 10 bases at V and 3 bases at J, with 19 bases in the middle. This CDR3 region has 14 residues. CDR3 sequence (DNA): TGTGCCACCCAACTAGCTCCATCTCTCTACGAGCAGTACTTC. The encoded protein is CATQLAPSLYEQYF.

This chain links TRBV7-6 with TRBJ1-1; no reliable D call. Germline lookup yields CDR1 SGHVS and CDR2 FNYEAQ. CDR3 length: 13 residues. The V and J ends lost 6 bases and 6 bases respectively, with 14 bases between them. The CDR3 sequence: CASRVIEGAEAFF. The CDR3 DNA follows: TGTGCCAGCAGAGTAATTGAGGGTGCTGAAGCTTTCTTT.

This chain joins TRBV9 and TRBJ2-5; 7 bases line up with TRBD2. The trim removed 4 bases at V and 9 bases at J, leaving 21 bases unmatched. This CDR3 region has 17 residues. CDR1 is SGDLS and CDR2 is YYNGEE in the germline V gene. The DNA for the CDR3 is TGTGCCAGCAGCCCAAGGGGCGGGGGAGCCCCCGAAGGGGCCCAGTACTTC. As protein: CASSPRGGGAPEGAQYF. The full variable domain, in which reference TRBV9 and TRBJ2-5 provide the parts outside the CDR3, is DSGVTQTPKHLITATGQRVTLRCSPRSGDLSVYWYQQSLDQGLQFLIQYYNGEERAKGNILERFSAQQFPDLHSELNLSSLELGDSALYFCASSPRGGGAPEGAQYFGPGTRLLVL.

The rearrangement uses TRBV7-3 and TRBJ2-5, with 13 bases matching TRBD2. This CDR3 has 16 amino acids. V dropped 1 base and J dropped 5; count of bases not matched to a gene: 4. Germline V CDR1 and CDR2: SGHTA, FQGTGA. The CDR3 DNA reads as TGTGCCAGCAGCTTAAACCCGGGACTAGCGGGGGAGACCCAGTACTTC. Protein sequence: CASSLNPGLAGETQYF.

The chain carries TRBV6-5 and TRBJ1-5; D is undetermined. Germline values: CDR1 MNHEY, CDR2 SVGAGI. This CDR3 has 15 amino acids. Deletions cut 5 bases from V and 0 bases from J, with 11 bases between. DNA for the CDR3: TGTGCCAGCAGTCTCGACGGAAATAGCAATCAGCCCCAGCATTTT. Its translation: CASSLDGNSNQPQHF.

CDR3 nucleotide sequence: TGTGCCAGCAGCTTAGATTGGCAGAACACCGGGGAGCTGTTTTTT. This gives the protein CASSLDWQNTGELFF. This chain links TRBV11-1 with TRBJ2-2; D is ambiguous. CDR1 and CDR2 (germline): SGHAT, FQDESV (reference sequence). The CDR3 runs to 15 residues. The V and J ends lost 1 base and 1 base respectively, with 7 bases between them. Full variable domain (outside the CDR3, taken from reference TRBV11-1 and TRBJ2-2): EAEVAQSPRYKITEKSQAVAFWCDPISGHATLYWYRQILGQGPELLVQFQDESVVDDSQLPKDRFSAERLKGVDSTLKIQPAELGDSAMYLCASSLDWQNTGELFFGEGSRLTVL.

The rearrangement joins TRBV30 to TRBJ1-5, with TRBD1 identical over 9 bases. CDR1 and CDR2 from the germline V gene are GTSNPN and SVGIG (reference sequence). After removal of 5 bases from V and 4 bases from J, the junction contained 21 bases not matched to a gene. This CDR3 has 19 residues. As DNA, the CDR3 is TGTGCCTGGTTCTATCTCAGTGGACAGGGGATGGTAGTGAATCAGCCCCAGCATTTT. Encoded protein: CAWFYLSGQGMVVNQPQHF.

The V call is TRBV11-1, the J call TRBJ1-4; D remains unclear. CDR1 is SGHAT, CDR2 FQDESV, per germline (reference sequence). Trimming took 2 bases from V and 5 from J, leaving 6 bases between them. This CDR3 is 13 amino acids long. Here the CDR3 reads CASSLQENEKLFF. CDR3 nucleotides: TGTGCCAGCAGCTTACAGGAGAATGAAAAACTGTTTTTT.

The chain carries TRBV30 and TRBJ2-1; D might be TRBD1 (6 bases). V was trimmed by 5 bases and J by 9 bases, leaving 14 bases between them. The germline V gene has CDR1 GTSNPN and CDR2 SVGIG (reference sequence). This CDR3 is 12 amino acids long. The CDR3 nucleotides read TGTGCCTGGCTACTACAGGGTACTGAGCAGTTCTTC. Translation: CAWLLQGTEQFF. Together with reference TRBV30 and TRBJ2-1, the CDR3 gives the full variable domain: SQTIHQWPATLVQPVGSPLSLECTVEGTSNPNLYWYRQAAGRGLQLLFYSVGIGQISSEVPQNLSASRPQDRQFILSSKKLLLSDSGFYLCAWLLQGTEQFFGPGTRLTVL.

The chain couples TRBV29-1 to TRBJ2-7, with D perhaps TRBD2 (6 bases). V was trimmed by 7 bases and J by 0 bases, leaving 13 bases between them. The germline CDR1 and CDR2 sequences are SQVTM and ANQGSEA. CDR3 size: 13 residues. The CDR3 loop is CSANRGDSYEQYF. The DNA for the CDR3 is TGCAGCGCCAATCGCGGGGACTCCTACGAGCAGTACTTC.

The CDR3 DNA follows: TGTGCCAGCAGTTACTCGTCTCAACCTAACAATGAGCAGTTCTTC. This encodes CASSYSSQPNNEQFF. J is TRBJ2-1 and V is TRBV6-5; D gene unclear. CDR1 is MNHEY, CDR2 SVGAGI, per germline. V was trimmed by 0 bases and J by 5 bases, leaving 11 bases between them. CDR3 size: 15 residues.

The chain carries TRBV5-1 and TRBJ2-7; the match to TRBD2 covers 12 bases. Germline values: CDR1 SGHRS, CDR2 YFSETQ. V was clipped by 1 base and J by 0 bases; unmatched bases: 5. This CDR3 is built from 17 residues. CDR3 sequence reads: CASSLTSGGRSSYEQYF. For the CDR3, the DNA is TGCGCCAGCAGCTTGACTAGCGGGGGGAGGAGCTCCTACGAGCAGTACTTC. Supplemented by reference TRBV5-1 and TRBJ2-7, the full variable domain reads KAGVTQTPRYLIKTRGQQVTLSCSPISGHRSVSWYQQTPGQGLQFLFEYFSETQRNKGNFPGRFSGRQFSNSRSEMNVSTLELGDSALYLCASSLTSGGRSSYEQYFGPGTRLTVT.

This chain joins TRBV4-1 and TRBJ1-5; unclear D gene. The CDR3 loop spans 15 amino acids. Germline V gene data show CDR1 as MGHRA and CDR2 as YSYEKL. The germline V and J ends were trimmed by 5 bases and 0 bases, with 11 bases remaining between them. CDR3 loop: CASSTYMVSNQPQHF. The CDR3 DNA follows: TGCGCCAGCAGCACCTACATGGTTAGCAATCAGCCCCAGCATTTT.

The rearrangement uses TRBV12-5 and TRBJ2-5, with 10 bases aligning to TRBD2. The J segment lost 0 bases and the V segment lost 1 base, leaving 2 bases of the junction unmatched. The CDR3 is 16 amino acids. The germline CDR1 and CDR2 sequences are LGHNT and FRNRAP. In nucleotides, the CDR3 is TGTGCTAGTGGTTTGGACGGACTAGCGGACCAAGAGACCCAGTACTTC. This translates into CASGLDGLADQETQYF.